A selection of T cell receptor beta chains follows, all from one sample in a study of cytomegalovirus exposure and HLA in healthy donors. The protocol was immunoSEQ multiplex PCR, while the TCRdb copy is restricted to in-frame clones and leaves out a portion. The sample holds 150,000 to 200,000 clones, approximately 72% seen once. The sequenced sample consisted of PBMCs. These receptors were collected from a human donor in good health. Each CDR3 is given with its conserved first and last residue. Fields, in order: D gene, J gene, CDR3 length, clone size, V gene, CDR3 protein, CDR3 DNA. The D gene is left open where the match is weak. Only part of the rows carry a size: once, few, many, or a class if the clone is expanded.

>.|TRBJ2-1|15|.|TRBV7-2
CASSFSISSYNEQFF
TGTGCCAGCAGCTTTTCGATTAGCTCCTACAATGAGCAGTTCTTC
>TRBD1|TRBJ1-6|13|.|TRBV6-1
CASSGPGGSPLHF
TGTGCCAGCAGTGGGCCAGGGGGATCACCCCTCCACTTT
>.|TRBJ2-1|14|once|TRBV7-3
CASSQGIGYNEQFF
TGTGCCAGCAGCCAGGGTATTGGCTACAATGAGCAGTTCTTC
>.|TRBJ2-3|16|.|TRBV9
CASSVSNNGGTDTQYF
TGTGCCAGCAGCGTATCTAATAACGGGGGCACAGATACGCAGTATTTT
>.|TRBJ1-4|13|.|TRBV7-2
CASSLAREEKLFF
TGTGCCAGCAGCTTAGCTCGCGAGGAAAAACTGTTTTTT
>.|TRBJ2-3|15|.|TRBV5-1
CASSSPQGNTDTQYF
TGCGCCAGCAGCTCCCCGCAGGGCAACACAGATACGCAGTATTTT
>.|TRBJ1-6|13|.|TRBV5-1
CASSSATGLPLHF
TGCGCCAGCAGCTCCGCCACAGGGCTACCCCTCCACTTT
>TRBD2|TRBJ2-3|14|.|TRBV5-6
CASTTSGGTDTQYF
TGTGCCAGCACCACTAGCGGGGGCACAGATACGCAGTATTTT
>.|TRBJ2-1|14|.|TRBV4-1
CASSQPSGVNEQFF
TGCGCCAGCAGCCAACCTTCAGGGGTGAATGAGCAGTTCTTC
>TRBD2|TRBJ2-1|15|.|TRBV10-1
CASSERSGGLDEQFF
TGCGCCAGCAGTGAGCGTAGCGGGGGGCTGGATGAGCAGTTCTTC
>TRBD1|TRBJ1-6|16|.|TRBV19
CASRYGTGAHNSPLHF
TGTGCCAGTAGGTATGGAACAGGGGCCCATAATTCACCCCTCCACTTT
>.|TRBJ2-2|14|once|TRBV2
CASSESPNAGELFF
TGTGCCAGCAGTGAGAGCCCCAATGCCGGGGAGCTGTTTTTT
>TRBD1|TRBJ1-4|15|.|TRBV6-5
CASSPGTGVNEKLFF
TGTGCCAGCAGTCCGGGGACAGGGGTTAATGAAAAACTGTTTTTT
>.|TRBJ2-7|16|.|TRBV19
CASSDRNGWPRNEQYF
TGTGCCAGTAGCGACCGAAACGGATGGCCTAGGAACGAGCAGTACTTC
>.|TRBJ2-7|14|.|TRBV5-4
CASSLGSGNYEQYF
TGTGCCAGCAGCTTGGGGAGCGGTAACTACGAGCAGTACTTC
>.|TRBJ2-2|14|once|TRBV5-6
CASRSGGVTGELFF
TGTGCCAGCAGGTCAGGCGGGGTCACCGGGGAGCTGTTTTTT